This section outlines one TCR beta chain sequence together with its context. Its antigen is unidentified. Germline CDR1 is SEHNR and CDR2 is FQNEAQ (reference sequence). Unmatched junction bases numbered 6, after V lost 4 bases and J lost 2 bases. CDR3 size: 15 residues. MiXCR, run by TCRdb on the 5' RACE reads, gives a single entry per CDR3 protein. The data hold more than 95,000 distinct CDR3 sequences, with around 9.8% observed a single time. The sample is drawn from a study of T cells after yellow fever vaccination. General study results and limits: Contamination of FACS-sorted repertoires by abundant clonotypes from the bulk population could occur. Post-booster repertoires again held most primary-vaccination clones (about 96% CD4, 88% CD8). A secondary response was less intense yet reached its peak sooner, at day 5 versus 15. CD4 and CD8 compartments shared a small share of clonotypes.

The sequence was collected from a man between 18 and 35 years old who received the YFV17D yellow fever vaccine. The sequencing here drew on CD8+ T cells sorted from PBMCs, taken on the day of the yellow fever booster vaccination. This chain uses TRBV7-9 with TRBJ2-3; 7 bases line up with TRBD2. The CDR3 nucleotides are TGTGCCAGCAGCTCACTAGCGCTTGACACAGATACGCAGTATTTT. Amino acids: CASSSLALDTDTQYF.